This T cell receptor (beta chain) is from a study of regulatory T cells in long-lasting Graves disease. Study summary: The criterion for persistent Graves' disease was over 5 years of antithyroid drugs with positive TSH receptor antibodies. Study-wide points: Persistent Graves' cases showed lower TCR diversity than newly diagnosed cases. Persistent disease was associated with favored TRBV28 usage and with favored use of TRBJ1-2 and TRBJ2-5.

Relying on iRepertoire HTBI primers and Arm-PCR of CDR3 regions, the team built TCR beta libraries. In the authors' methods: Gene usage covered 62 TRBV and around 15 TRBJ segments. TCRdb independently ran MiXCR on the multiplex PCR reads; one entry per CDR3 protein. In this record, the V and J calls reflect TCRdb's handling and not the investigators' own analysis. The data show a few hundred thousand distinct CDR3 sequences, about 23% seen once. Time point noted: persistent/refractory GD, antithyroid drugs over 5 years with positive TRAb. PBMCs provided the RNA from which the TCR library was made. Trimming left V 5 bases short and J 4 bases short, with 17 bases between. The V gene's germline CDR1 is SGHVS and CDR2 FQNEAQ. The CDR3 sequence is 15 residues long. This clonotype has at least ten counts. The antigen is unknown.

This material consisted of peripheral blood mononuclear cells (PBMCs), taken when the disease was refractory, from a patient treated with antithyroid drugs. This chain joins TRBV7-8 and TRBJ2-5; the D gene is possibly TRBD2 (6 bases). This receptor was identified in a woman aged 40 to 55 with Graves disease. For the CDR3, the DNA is TGTGCCAGCAGCCCTAGAGGAGGGAGTAGAGAGACCCAGTACTTC. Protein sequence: CASSPRGGSRETQYF.